One sample yielded the 18 T cell receptor beta chains listed below, sequenced in a study of blood T cell repertoires in COVID-19. The assay was immunoSEQ multiplex PCR, and TCRdb's table has in-frame clones only and misses some. Of 200,000 to 250,000 clones in the sample, 70% to 90% were seen once. Sequencing was carried out using peripheral blood. The source of these receptors is a woman over 75 with acute or convalescent COVID-19.

Only one count was recorded for this clone. V and J are TRBV6-4 and TRBJ1-6; D uncertain. This CDR3 has 15 residues. Germline CDR1 is MRHNA and CDR2 is SNTAGT. With 4 bases removed from V and 7 bases from J, the gap between germline ends came to 14 bases. CDR3 in DNA: TGTGCCAGCAGTGTCTCGTTAGAGGGCAATTCACCCCTCCACTTT. Translated: CASSVSLEGNSPLHF.

The V and J genes are TRBV19 and TRBJ2-7; a weak D match, TRBD1 (5 bases). The CDR3 consists of 12 residues. CDR1 is LNHDA, CDR2 SQIVND, per germline (reference sequence). V was clipped by 7 bases and J by 5 bases, with 12 bases between them. In nucleotides, the CDR3 is TGTGCCAGTAACCAGTGGGGCAACGAGCAGTACTTC. Translating it yields CASNQWGNEQYF.

J is TRBJ1-5 and V is TRBV27, with 8 bases lining up with TRBD1. Germline CDR1 reads MNHEY; CDR2 reads SMNVEV (reference sequence). The CDR3 has 14 residues. V shed 3 bases, J shed 5 bases, and the junction held 3 bases outside the gene matches. The CDR3 nucleotides are TGTGCCAGCAGTTTTTTGACAGGGGATCAGCCCCAGCATTTT. It codes for CASSFLTGDQPQHF.

The rearrangement joins TRBV7-8 to TRBJ1-1; D possibly corresponds to TRBD1 (6 bases). Trimming took off 2 bases at V and 0 bases at J, with 10 bases between the two ends. Per the germline V gene, CDR1 is SGHVS and CDR2 is FQNEAQ. This CDR3 spans 15 amino acids. DNA of the CDR3: TGTGCCAGCAGCTTACAGGGGTCGGTGAACACTGAAGCTTTCTTT. Its protein product is CASSLQGSVNTEAFF.

The gene calls are TRBV15 and TRBJ1-5; D unresolved. Trimming removed 0 bases at V and 7 bases at J, with 13 bases between. The germline V gene has CDR1 LNHNV and CDR2 YYDKDF (reference sequence). The CDR3 is 15 residues long. This CDR3 reads CATSRDSIGNQPQHF. In DNA form, the CDR3 reads TGTGCCACCAGCAGAGATTCGATCGGTAACCAGCCCCAGCATTTT.

The chain carries TRBV4-1 and TRBJ1-4; TRBD1 agrees at 8 bases. V was pared by 4 bases and J by 1 base, with 2 bases of the junction left unmatched. This CDR3 spans 15 amino acids. The germline V gene encodes CDR1 MGHRA and CDR2 YSYEKL. CDR3 nucleotides: TGCGCCAGCAGCCTACAGGGGGGAACTAATGAAAAACTGTTTTTT. It codes for CASSLQGGTNEKLFF.

This chain uses TRBV6-5 with TRBJ2-5; 11 positions match TRBD2. The germline V gene has CDR1 MNHEY and CDR2 SVGAGI. This CDR3 region has 15 residues. V gave up 6 bases and J gave up 5 bases; unmatched junction bases: 8. As DNA, the CDR3 is TGTGCCAGCAGGGATTGGACTAGCGGGTGGGAGACCCAGTACTTC. Residues: CASRDWTSGWETQYF.

The chain employs TRBV7-2 and TRBJ1-2, with D possibly being TRBD1 (5 bases). The CDR3 runs 14 residues. Looked up from germline, CDR1 is SGHTA and CDR2 is FQGNSA. Trimming pared 1 base from V and 3 bases from J, leaving 9 bases between. The CDR3 bases are TGTGCCAGCAGCTTAGGAGGCAGGGACTATGGCTACACCTTC. Amino acid sequence: CASSLGGRDYGYTF. Complete variable domain (other parts from reference TRBV7-2 and TRBJ1-2): GAGVSQSPSNKVTEKGKDVELRCDPISGHTALYWYRQSLGQGLEFLIYFQGNSAPDKSGLPSDRFSAERTGGSVSTLTIQRTQQEDSAVYLCASSLGGRDYGYTFGSGTRLTVV.

This chain links TRBV27 with TRBJ2-7; 10 bases map to TRBD1. The CDR3 is made up of 14 amino acids. Per germline, CDR1 MNHEY and CDR2 SMNVEV (reference sequence). The V segment lost 3 bases and the J segment 5 bases; nucleotides outside the gene matches: 4. In DNA, the CDR3 is TGTGCCAGCAGTTTGAGACAGGGGGCGAACGAGCAGTACTTC. Translation: CASSLRQGANEQYF.

This clone came up once. The chain joins TRBV30 to TRBJ2-1, with D hard to call. The CDR3 consists of 12 residues. The V gene lost 5 bases and the J gene lost 1 base, with 6 bases spanning the gap. Germline loops: CDR1 GTSNPN, CDR2 SVGIG (reference sequence). The CDR3 here is CAWCVSYNEQFF. The CDR3 nucleotides read TGTGCCTGGTGCGTTTCCTACAATGAGCAGTTCTTC.

In its sample, this clone was seen a few times. The V gene is TRBV7-2, the J gene TRBJ2-1; 7 nucleotides align to TRBD1. Trimming took 4 bases from V and 7 from J; bases not matched to a gene: 7. Per germline, CDR1 SGHTA and CDR2 FQGNSA. This CDR3 is 14 amino acids long. CDR3 sequence (DNA): TGTGCCAGCAGCTCGCCGACAGGGCAGAATGAGCAGTTCTTC. Protein product: CASSSPTGQNEQFF.

The rearrangement uses TRBV5-3 and TRBJ1-6, with 7 bases identical to TRBD1. TRBV5-3 is an open reading frame, and its role is uncertain. V dropped 5 bases and J dropped 0; count of bases not matched to a gene: 11. The CDR3 is made up of 18 amino acids. The CDR3 spells CARSSGTDTYSYNSPLHF. The CDR3 DNA reads TGTGCCAGAAGTTCCGGGACAGACACCTACTCCTATAATTCACCCCTCCACTTT.

The chain carries TRBV6-2 or TRBV6-3 and TRBJ2-6, with unresolved D. V was pared by 4 bases and J by 4 bases, with 11 bases between. CDR3 length: 15 amino acids. The germline gives CDR1 MNHEY, CDR2 SVGEGT. The CDR3 DNA is TGTGCCAGCAGTTTTGGCAGTCCCGGGGCCAACGTCCTGACTTTC. Encoded protein: CASSFGSPGANVLTF.

The CDR3 here is CATKETGEGNQPQHF. In nucleotides, the CDR3 is TGTGCCACGAAAGAAACAGGGGAGGGCAATCAGCCCCAGCATTTT. The genes are TRBV19 and TRBJ1-5; 7 bases match TRBD1. The CDR3 consists of 15 residues. The germline V gene encodes CDR1 LNHDA and CDR2 SQIVND (reference sequence). V shed 10 bases and J 2 bases; nucleotides not matched to a gene: 11.

This rearrangement joins TRBV2 to TRBJ2-3; 12 bases are a match to TRBD2. J lost 8 bases, V lost 7 bases, and 10 bases had no gene match. Germline loops: CDR1 SNHLY, CDR2 FYNNEI. This CDR3 has 15 residues. The CDR3 sequence is CASTQLAGGPGTQYF. DNA of the CDR3: TGTGCCAGCACACAACTAGCGGGGGGCCCCGGTACGCAGTATTTT.

This clone has just one count. V is TRBV20-1 and J is TRBJ1-2, with a tentative D call TRBD1 (6 bases). Trimming removed 3 bases at V and 1 base at J, with 15 bases between. CDR3 length: 15 residues. CDR1 is DFQATT and CDR2 is SNEGSKA in the germline V gene (reference sequence). The CDR3 DNA reads TGCAGTGCTAGTGTAGTCAAGGGGGTTAACTATGGCTACACCTTC. This translates into CSASVVKGVNYGYTF.

This sequence joins TRBV27 and TRBJ2-3, with 9 bases lining up with TRBD2. The CDR3 runs 17 residues. Germline loops: CDR1 MNHEY, CDR2 SMNVEV (reference sequence). V lost 3 bases and J lost 2; bases outside the gene matches: 9. This chain's CDR3 is CASSFLVSSGVTDTQYF. CDR3 coding DNA: TGTGCCAGCAGTTTCTTAGTGTCTAGCGGGGTCACAGATACGCAGTATTTT.

This clone occurred many times. The DNA of the CDR3 is TGTGCCAGCAGCGTAGCTCTAGGCCCTAATTCACCCCTCCACTTT. Translation gives CASSVALGPNSPLHF. The rearrangement joins TRBV9 to TRBJ1-6; D gene unclear. Between the trimmed V and J ends, which lost 0 bases and 6 bases, there was a span of 10 bases. The germline gives CDR1 SGDLS, CDR2 YYNGEE. CDR3 length: 15 residues. Full variable domain (missing parts from reference TRBV9 and TRBJ1-6): DSGVTQTPKHLITATGQRVTLRCSPRSGDLSVYWYQQSLDQGLQFLIQYYNGEERAKGNILERFSAQQFPDLHSELNLSSLELGDSALYFCASSVALGPNSPLHFGNGTRLTVT.